This T cell receptor (beta chain) comes out of a study of shared clonotypes between healthy human individuals. Study as a whole: Three plates were used per donor for CD4 naive, three for CD4 memory, two for CD8 naive and one for CD8 memory.

Sorted-subset replicate PCR reactions were performed with about 200 ng DNA, corresponding to about 30,000 T cell genomes. Generated by immunoSEQ multiplex PCR, the TCRdb table keeps only in-frame clones and is missing some. The sample lists about 2 million clones, roughly 94% seen once, with less than 1.5% in the top ten. V gave up 0 bases and J gave up 0 bases; unmatched junction bases: 13. The CDR3 is 19 amino acids. Per the germline V gene, CDR1 is SGHVS and CDR2 is FNYEAQ. In the naive CD8 group, cells lacked CD45RO and were positively selected for CCR7, so terminally differentiated effector memory CD45RA+ cells were left out. General study results and limits: Shared clonotypes: roughly 4.7% naive CD4, around 3.4% naive CD8, about 2.5% memory CD4, roughly 0.4% memory CD8.

Turning to this clone: No antigen is known for it.

This TCR was recovered from a man between 18 and 29 years old in good health. V is TRBV7-6 and J is TRBJ1-1; 7 bases line up with TRBD1. The sequencing input was naive CD8+ T cells sorted from blood. The CDR3 coding sequence is TGTGCCAGCAGCTTAGCGCCACCCCAGGGGGGACGGATGAACACTGAAGCTTTCTTT. This encodes CASSLAPPQGGRMNTEAFF.